The present TCR beta chain was sequenced within a study of blood T cell repertoires in COVID-19. The CDR3 extends over 14 amino acids. With V trimmed by 6 bases and J by 7 bases, 6 bases remained unmatched. Germline CDR1 LNHDA, CDR2 SQIVND (reference sequence). In the original analysis: Estimates of nucleated cell counts were drawn from the amplification of reference gene primers. Using immunoSEQ multiplex PCR, the repertoire was profiled, and TCRdb retains in-frame clones only, with some absent. The V and J calls and clone size are taken from that table; D and trimming were inferred from the DNA. The sample lists roughly 250,000 clones; more than 80% were seen once.

The clonotype comes from a man aged 45 to 65 who had been exposed to COVID-19. Sequencing was performed on PBMCs or T cells enriched from blood (not recorded which). The chain carries TRBV19 and TRBJ1-5, with 10 bases aligning to TRBD1. Here the CDR3 reads CASSGDRGKQPQHF. The DNA of the CDR3 is TGTGCCAGTAGCGGGGACAGGGGTAAACAGCCCCAGCATTTT.